In its sample, the clone carrying this T cell receptor (beta chain) was seen a few times. PCR used 60 Vbeta primers and 13 Jbeta primers. The assay was immunoSEQ multiplex PCR, and TCRdb's table has in-frame clones only and misses some. The data contain about 150,000 clones, roughly 65% of them singletons. This record comes from a study of cytomegalovirus exposure and HLA in healthy donors. The CDR3 totals 17 residues. V lost 0 bases, J lost 1 base, and 15 bases lay in between. Germline CDR1 and CDR2: LNHNV and YYDKDF (reference sequence). Sample: PBMCs. The receptor was derived from a man in his 60s in good health and CMV-seronegative. The chain carries TRBV15 and TRBJ1-1, with D possibly being TRBD1 (6 bases). DNA of the CDR3: TGTGCCACCAGCAGAGAGTTCTTTGGGGGCCCGAACACTGAAGCTTTCTTT. It yields the protein CATSREFFGGPNTEAFF.